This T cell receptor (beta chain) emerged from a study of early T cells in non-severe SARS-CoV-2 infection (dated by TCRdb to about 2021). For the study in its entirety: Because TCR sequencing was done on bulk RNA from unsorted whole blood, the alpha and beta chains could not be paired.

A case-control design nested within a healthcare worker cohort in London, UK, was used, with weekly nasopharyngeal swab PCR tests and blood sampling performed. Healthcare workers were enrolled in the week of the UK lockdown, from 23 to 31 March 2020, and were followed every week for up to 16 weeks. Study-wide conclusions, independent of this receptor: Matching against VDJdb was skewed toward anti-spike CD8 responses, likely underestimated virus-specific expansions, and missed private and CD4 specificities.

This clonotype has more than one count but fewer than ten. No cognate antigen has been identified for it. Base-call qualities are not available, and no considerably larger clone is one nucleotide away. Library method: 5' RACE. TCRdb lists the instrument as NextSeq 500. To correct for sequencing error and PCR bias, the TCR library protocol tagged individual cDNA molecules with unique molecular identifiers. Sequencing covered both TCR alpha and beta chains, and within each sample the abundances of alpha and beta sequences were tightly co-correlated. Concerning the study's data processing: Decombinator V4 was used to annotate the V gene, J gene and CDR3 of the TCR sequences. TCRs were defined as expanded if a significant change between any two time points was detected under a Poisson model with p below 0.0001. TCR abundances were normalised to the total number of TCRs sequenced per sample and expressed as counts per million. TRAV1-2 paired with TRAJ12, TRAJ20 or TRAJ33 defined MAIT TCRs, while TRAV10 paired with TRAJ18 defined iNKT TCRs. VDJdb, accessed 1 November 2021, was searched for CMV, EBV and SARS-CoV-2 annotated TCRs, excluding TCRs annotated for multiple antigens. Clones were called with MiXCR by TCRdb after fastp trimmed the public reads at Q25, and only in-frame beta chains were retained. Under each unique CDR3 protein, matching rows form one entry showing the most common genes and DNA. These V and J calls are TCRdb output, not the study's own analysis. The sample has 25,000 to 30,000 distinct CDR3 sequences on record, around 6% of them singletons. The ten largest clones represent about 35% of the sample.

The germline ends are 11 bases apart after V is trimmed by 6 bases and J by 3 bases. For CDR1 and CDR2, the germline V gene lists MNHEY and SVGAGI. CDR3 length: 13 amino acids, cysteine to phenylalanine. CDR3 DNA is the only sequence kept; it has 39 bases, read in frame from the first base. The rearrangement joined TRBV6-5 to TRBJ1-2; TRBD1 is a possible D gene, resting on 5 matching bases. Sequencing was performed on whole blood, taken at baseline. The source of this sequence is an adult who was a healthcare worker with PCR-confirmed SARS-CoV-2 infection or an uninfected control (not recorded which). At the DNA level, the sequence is TGTGCCAGCAGGCCGACAGTGGACTATGGCTACACCTTC. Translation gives CASRPTVDYGYTF.